The 30 T cell receptor beta chains below all came from one sample that was sequenced in a study of cytomegalovirus exposure and HLA in healthy donors. Clones were read by immunoSEQ multiplex PCR, and TCRdb kept only the in-frame ones, dropping some. The repertoire includes roughly 120,000 clones, around nine tenths of them detected once, and 2% to 2.5% sits in the top ten. The sample comprised PBMCs. These receptors came from a woman aged 18-35 years in good health and CMV-seronegative.

The CDR3 is CASSLKTTGSSGSYEQYF. CDR3 DNA: TGTGCCAGCAGCTTAAAAACTACCGGGTCTAGCGGATCCTACGAGCAGTACTTC. This chain joins TRBV5-8 and TRBJ2-7, with TRBD2 identical over 7 bases. Germline assignment: CDR1 SGHTS and CDR2 YDEGEE. CDR3 length: 18 residues. Losses at the gene ends were 2 bases for V and 1 base for J; bases not matched to a gene: 15.

The genes are TRBV7-2 and TRBJ1-2; D gene uncertain. Deletions cut 2 bases from V and 6 bases from J, with 10 bases between. Germline CDR1 reads SGHTA; CDR2 reads FQGNSA. The CDR3 length is 13 residues. The CDR3 loop is CASSLLSGNGYTF. DNA for the CDR3: TGTGCCAGCAGCTTATTGTCGGGAAATGGCTACACCTTC.

This chain uses TRBV6-5 with TRBJ2-7, with 8 bases that match TRBD2. The CDR3 extends over 13 amino acids. V shed 5 bases, J shed 2 bases, and the junction held 2 bases outside the gene matches. The germline gives CDR1 MNHEY, CDR2 SVGAGI. CDR3 coding DNA: TGTGCCAGCAGTGCGGGACTAGCCTACGAGCAGTACTTC. It translates to CASSAGLAYEQYF.

The J gene is TRBJ2-7, the V gene TRBV6-6, with 8 bases identical to TRBD2. The CDR3 contains 13 residues. Germline CDR1 is MNHNY and CDR2 is SVGAGI (reference sequence). V gave up 4 bases and J gave up 3 bases; unmatched junction bases: 2. CDR3 region: CASSWTSFYEQYF. The CDR3 region has the DNA TGTGCCAGCAGTTGGACTAGCTTCTACGAGCAGTACTTC.

The chain recombines TRBV19 with TRBJ2-3, with a tentative D call TRBD2 (7 bases). Per germline, CDR1 LNHDA and CDR2 SQIVND (reference sequence). Trimming pared 5 bases from V and 6 bases from J, leaving 12 bases between. The CDR3 extends over 13 amino acids. Here the CDR3 reads CASSWGRGDTQYF. The CDR3 DNA is TGTGCCAGTAGTTGGGGGCGGGGGGATACGCAGTATTTT.

The V and J genes are TRBV7-9 and TRBJ2-3, with 8 positions matching TRBD1. There are 14 residues in the CDR3. From germline, CDR1 is SEHNR and CDR2 FQNEAQ (reference sequence). With 5 bases clipped from V and 3 bases from J, the junction kept 4 bases outside the gene matches. CDR3 nucleotide sequence: TGTGCCAGCAGCCCTCAGGGGGCAACAGATACGCAGTATTTT. Its translation is CASSPQGATDTQYF.

This clone was seen a single time. The V and J genes are TRBV28 and TRBJ2-2; 8 bases align to TRBD1. This CDR3 region has 13 residues. Germline CDR1 and CDR2: MDHEN and SYDVKM. V gave up 10 bases and J gave up 5 bases; unmatched junction bases: 6. The CDR3 here is CATDRGDTGELFF. Written as DNA, the CDR3 is TGTGCCACCGACAGGGGTGATACCGGGGAGCTGTTTTTT.

V gene TRBV15 combines with J gene TRBJ2-7; 9 bases agree with TRBD1. CDR3 size: 14 residues. Germline values: CDR1 LNHNV, CDR2 YYDKDF (reference sequence). With V trimmed by 5 bases and J by 7 bases, 9 bases remained unmatched. The CDR3 DNA reads TGTGCCACCAGCCCCCATAGGACAGGGGAAGAGCAGTACTTC. As protein: CATSPHRTGEEQYF.

The rearrangement joins TRBV30 to TRBJ2-7; the D gene is possibly TRBD2 (6 bases). Germline lookup yields CDR1 GTSNPN and CDR2 SVGIG (reference sequence). Trimming removed 4 bases at V and 3 bases at J, with 16 bases between. This CDR3 is 14 amino acids long. CDR3 protein: CAWNTVAGSYEQYF. CDR3 DNA: TGTGCCTGGAATACAGTGGCGGGAAGCTACGAGCAGTACTTC.

The sample holds one count of this clone. The CDR3 here is CASSHLPGQRETIYF. In DNA, the CDR3 is TGCGCCAGCAGCCACCTCCCGGGACAGAGGGAGACCATATATTTT. The chain joins TRBV4-1 to TRBJ1-3; 7 nucleotides agree with TRBD1. The CDR3 runs 15 residues. V was clipped by 3 bases and J by 10 bases; unmatched bases: 12. Germline values: CDR1 MGHRA, CDR2 YSYEKL.

The chain employs TRBV21-1 and TRBJ2-7; the D segment call TRBD2 is taken from the table without a DNA check. TRBV21-1 is deemed a pseudogene. The CDR3 has 18 amino acids. This CDR3 is CASTPRETSGSIFYEQYF. The CDR3 nucleotides read TGTGCCAGCACCCCTAGAGAAACTAGCGGGAGCATCTTCTACGAGCAGTACTTC.

The chain uses TRBV2 and TRBJ2-3; D unclear. Per germline, CDR1 SNHLY and CDR2 FYNNEI. This CDR3 is 15 amino acids long. Trimming removed 4 bases at V and 3 bases at J, with 14 bases between. In DNA form, the CDR3 reads TGTGCCAGCAGTGCCGAGCAGGCAGGTACAGATACGCAGTATTTT. This codes for CASSAEQAGTDTQYF.

The CDR3 bases are TGTGCCAGCAGTTACGGGGGAGCGGGAGGCTACACCTTC. It specifies CASSYGGAGGYTF. The chain recombines TRBV6-6 with TRBJ1-2, with a tentative D call TRBD1 (5 bases). The germline gives CDR1 MNHNY, CDR2 SVGAGI (reference sequence). V dropped 2 bases and J dropped 8 bases, with 12 bases sitting between them. CDR3 length: 13 amino acids.

V is TRBV7-9 and J is TRBJ1-2; D possibly corresponds to TRBD1 (5 bases). Germline values: CDR1 SEHNR, CDR2 FQNEAQ (reference sequence). The CDR3 is made up of 14 amino acids. V gave up 5 bases and J gave up 8 bases, with 18 bases separating them. CDR3 nucleotides: TGTGCCAGCAGCATTCCATCAAGACAGAACGGCTACACCTTC. Encoded protein: CASSIPSRQNGYTF.

This clone was recorded once. The rearrangement joins TRBV28 to TRBJ1-1; D gene ambiguous. The CDR3 length is 13 residues. Germline V gives CDR1 MDHEN, CDR2 SYDVKM. V lost 8 bases to trimming and J lost 0 bases, with 10 bases between them. This CDR3 reads CASSVLMNTEAFF. In nucleotides, the CDR3 is TGTGCCAGCTCGGTATTGATGAACACTGAAGCTTTCTTT.

This chain uses TRBV25-1 with TRBJ1-5, with unresolved D. The germline V and J ends were trimmed by 3 bases and 5 bases, with 5 bases remaining between them. This CDR3 comprises 12 residues. Germline loops: CDR1 MGHDK, CDR2 SYGVNS. CDR3 protein: CASSERDQPQHF. For the CDR3, the DNA is TGTGCCAGCAGTGAGCGGGATCAGCCCCAGCATTTT.

The chain recombines TRBV7-9 with TRBJ1-3; no clear D gene. Germline CDR1 is SEHNR and CDR2 is FQNEAQ (reference sequence). Trimming stripped 5 bases from V and 8 bases from J, with 28 bases between. The CDR3 spans 18 residues. CDR3 protein: CASSPRLKIDAEADTIYF. The CDR3 DNA follows: TGTGCCAGCAGCCCTCGCTTAAAGATAGACGCCGAGGCGGACACCATATATTTT.

V and J are TRBV2 and TRBJ2-5, with D perhaps TRBD2 (6 bases). V lost 8 bases and J 2 bases, leaving 15 bases between the germline ends. This CDR3 is 14 amino acids long. Germline loops: CDR1 SNHLY, CDR2 FYNNEI. The CDR3 here is CASSLAYTQETQYF. DNA of the CDR3: TGTGCCAGCTCTCTAGCGTATACACAAGAGACCCAGTACTTC. Complete variable domain (other parts from reference TRBV2 and TRBJ2-5): EPEVTQTPSHQVTQMGQEVILRCVPISNHLYFYWYRQILGQKVEFLVSFYNNEISEKSEIFDDQFSVERPDGSNFTLKIRSTKLEDSAMYFCASSLAYTQETQYFGPGTRLLVL.

The V call is TRBV10-3, the J call TRBJ2-1, with D possibly matching TRBD1 (6 bases). The CDR3 consists of 16 residues. V dropped 4 bases and J dropped 0 bases, with 13 bases sitting between them. Germline CDR1 is ENHRY and CDR2 is SYGVKD. In DNA form, the CDR3 reads TGTGCCATCAGTGCGGACAGCCGGGACTCCTACAATGAGCAGTTCTTC. This translates into CAISADSRDSYNEQFF.

This chain uses TRBV4-3 with TRBJ2-3; 9 nucleotides align to TRBD1. Germline lookup yields CDR1 LGHNA and CDR2 YSLEER. This CDR3 region has 15 residues. V shed 4 bases, J shed 5 bases, and the junction held 7 bases outside the gene matches. The CDR3 bases are TGCGCCAGCAGCCTCCCGGGACAGGGAAGAGATACGCAGTATTTT. It encodes CASSLPGQGRDTQYF.

This chain connects TRBV7-9 to TRBJ2-1; 8 nucleotides match TRBD2. Germline lookup yields CDR1 SEHNR and CDR2 FQNEAQ (reference sequence). The CDR3 contains 18 residues. V shed 1 base and J 0 bases; nucleotides not matched to a gene: 8. This CDR3 is CASSLGSRGLGSYNEQFF. DNA of the CDR3: TGTGCCAGCAGCTTAGGGTCGCGGGGACTAGGCTCCTACAATGAGCAGTTCTTC.

The chain uses TRBV27 and TRBJ2-3; 14 nucleotides match TRBD2. After removal of 5 bases from V and 1 base from J, the junction contained 8 bases not matched to a gene. CDR3 length equals 18 residues. The germline V gene has CDR1 MNHEY and CDR2 SMNVEV (reference sequence). The DNA for the CDR3 is TGTGCCAGCAGTACCCGACTAGCGGGGGGGGACGGCACAGATACGCAGTATTTT. As protein: CASSTRLAGGDGTDTQYF.

The V gene is TRBV15, the J gene TRBJ1-6; D perhaps matches TRBD1 (5 bases). From germline, CDR1 is LNHNV and CDR2 YYDKDF (reference sequence). V was cut by 5 bases and J by 6 bases, with 14 bases left in between. CDR3 length: 15 residues. As DNA, the CDR3 is TGTGCCACCAGCGACGAGGGACTCTTTAATTCACCCCTCCACTTT. Its protein product is CATSDEGLFNSPLHF.

This chain uses TRBV2 with TRBJ2-2; D unresolved. V shed 6 bases and J shed 6 bases, with 14 bases lying between them. This CDR3 spans 14 amino acids. Per the germline V gene, CDR1 is SNHLY and CDR2 is FYNNEI. CDR3 coding DNA: TGTGCCAGCAGGGATCGAGCGAGCGCCGGGGAGCTGTTTTTT. This sequence encodes CASRDRASAGELFF.

This chain uses TRBV10-1 with TRBJ1-6, with D hard to call. CDR1 and CDR2 (germline): WNHNN, SYGVQD (reference sequence). V gave up 2 bases and J gave up 6 bases, with 11 bases separating them. This CDR3 comprises 15 residues. Here the CDR3 DNA reads TGCGCCAGCAGTGAGGGCACTATGTCTAATTCACCCCTCCACTTT. It translates to CASSEGTMSNSPLHF.

This clone was found once. This chain joins TRBV28 and TRBJ2-7, with 12 bases lining up with TRBD1. Trimming cost V 6 bases and J 7 bases; bases outside gene matches: 7. CDR1 MDHEN and CDR2 SYDVKM come from the germline V gene. This CDR3 has 14 residues. The CDR3 DNA reads TGTGCCAGCAGGGGACAGGGGGCTGGGGATGAGCAGTACTTC. It codes for CASRGQGAGDEQYF.

This chain uses TRBV7-7 with TRBJ1-1; no clear D gene. V lost 5 bases and J lost 10, with 5 bases in between. In germline, CDR1 is SSHAT, CDR2 FNYEAQ (reference sequence). This CDR3 contains 9 residues. CDR3 DNA sequence: TGTGCCAGCAGCCCCGGAGCTTTCTTT. It yields the protein CASSPGAFF. Full variable domain (rest looked up from reference TRBV7-7 and TRBJ1-1): GAGVSQSPRYKVTKRGQDVTLRCDPISSHATLYWYQQALGQGPEFLTYFNYEAQPDKSGLPSDRFSAERPEGSISTLTIQRTEQRDSAMYRCASSPGAFFGQGTRLTVV.

The chain is built from TRBV11-3 and TRBJ2-7, with D possibly TRBD2 on 6 matching bases. Germline CDR1 and CDR2: SGHNT and YENEEA. V was shortened by 5 bases and J by 3 bases, with 11 bases between the two germline ends. The CDR3 consists of 13 residues. The DNA for the CDR3 is TGTGCCAGCAGCCCAGGGACTGGCTACGAGCAGTACTTC. This gives the protein CASSPGTGYEQYF.

This chain joins TRBV30 and TRBJ2-7; TRBD1 matches at 8 bases. J lost 5 bases, V lost 1 base, and 10 bases had no gene match. Germline values: CDR1 GTSNPN, CDR2 SVGIG (reference sequence). CDR3 length: 15 amino acids. The CDR3 loop reads CAWSGGTGYSDEQYF. CDR3 in DNA: TGTGCCTGGAGTGGGGGGACAGGCTATTCGGACGAGCAGTACTTC.

V gene TRBV6-6 combines with J gene TRBJ2-7; the D gene is possibly TRBD2 (6 bases). CDR3 length: 13 amino acids. CDR1 and CDR2 from the germline V gene are MNHNY and SVGAGI (reference sequence). The V end lost 5 bases, the J end lost 4 bases, and 12 bases lay between the germline ends. CDR3: CASSGAGSYEQYF. In DNA, the CDR3 is TGTGCCAGCAGTGGAGCGGGTAGTTACGAGCAGTACTTC.